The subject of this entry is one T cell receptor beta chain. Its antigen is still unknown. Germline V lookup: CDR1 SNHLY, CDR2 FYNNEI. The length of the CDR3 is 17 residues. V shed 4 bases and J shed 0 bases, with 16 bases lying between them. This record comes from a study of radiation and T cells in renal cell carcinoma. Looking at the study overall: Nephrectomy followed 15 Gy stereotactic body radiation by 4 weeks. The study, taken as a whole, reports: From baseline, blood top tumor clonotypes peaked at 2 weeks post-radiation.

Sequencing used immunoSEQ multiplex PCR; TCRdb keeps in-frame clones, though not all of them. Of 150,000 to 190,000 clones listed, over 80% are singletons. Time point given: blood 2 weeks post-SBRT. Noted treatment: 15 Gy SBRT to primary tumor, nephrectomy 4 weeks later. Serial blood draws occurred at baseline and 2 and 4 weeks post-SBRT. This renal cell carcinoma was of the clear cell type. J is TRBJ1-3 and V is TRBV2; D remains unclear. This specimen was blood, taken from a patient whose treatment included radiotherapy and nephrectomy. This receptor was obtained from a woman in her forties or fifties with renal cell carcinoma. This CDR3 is CASSVGGRRSSGNTIYF. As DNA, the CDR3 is TGTGCCAGCAGTGTAGGTGGCAGGCGAAGCTCTGGAAACACCATATATTTT.